This TCR beta chain was recovered during a study of metastatic and nonmetastatic thyroid tumors. All patients were treatment-naive before thyroid surgery. TCRdb re-clonotyped the PCR reads through MiXCR. The table has approximately 14,000 clones, about a third seen once. Sequencing was done on a sample of tumor tissue. The sequence was obtained from a male donor with papillary thyroid cancer or a benign thyroid nodule (not recorded which). Some clones in this sample may be carry-over from other donors' samples.

The CDR3 DNA reads as TGCGCCAGCAGCTTGGTGCTATCGGGGTCAGATACGCAGTATTTT. It is translated as CASSLVLSGSDTQYF. The chain is built from TRBV5-1 and TRBJ2-3, with D possibly matching TRBD2 (5 bases). Germline CDR1 and CDR2: SGHRS and YFSETQ. This CDR3 region has 15 residues. V gave up 0 bases and J gave up 4 bases, with 12 bases separating them.